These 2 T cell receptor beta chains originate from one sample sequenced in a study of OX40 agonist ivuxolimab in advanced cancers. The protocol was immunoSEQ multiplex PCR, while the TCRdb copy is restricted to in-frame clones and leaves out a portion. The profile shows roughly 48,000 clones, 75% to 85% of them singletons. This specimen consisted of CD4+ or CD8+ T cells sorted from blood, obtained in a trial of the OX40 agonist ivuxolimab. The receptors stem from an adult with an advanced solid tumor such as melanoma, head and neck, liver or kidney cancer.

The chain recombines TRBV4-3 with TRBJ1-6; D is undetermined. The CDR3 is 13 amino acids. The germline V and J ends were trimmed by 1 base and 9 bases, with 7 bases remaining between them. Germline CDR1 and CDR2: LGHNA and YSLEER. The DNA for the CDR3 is TGCGCCAGCAGCCAAGTAGGCGCTTCACCCCTCCACTTT. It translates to CASSQVGASPLHF.

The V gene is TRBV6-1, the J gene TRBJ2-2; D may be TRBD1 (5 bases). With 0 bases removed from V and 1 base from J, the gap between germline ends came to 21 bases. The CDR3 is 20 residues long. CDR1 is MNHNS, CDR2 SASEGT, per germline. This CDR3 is CASSEAAATVGQKNTGELFF. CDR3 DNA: TGTGCCAGCAGTGAAGCGGCAGCAACAGTTGGACAAAAGAACACCGGGGAGCTGTTTTTT.